The text below deals with one T cell receptor (beta chain). As yet, its antigen is unknown. The data belong to a study of T-cell memory formation after mild COVID-19. About the study: In these data, TCR clusters were largely donor specific.

Findings of the study overall: CD4+ clones that contracted lay mainly in CM and EM; CD8+ ones lay in EMRA.

MiXCR, applied by TCRdb to the 5' RACE reads, yields one record per CDR3 protein. Of almost 350,000 distinct CDR3 sequences listed, around 20% were seen once; the top ten hold 21%. Germline CDR1 reads LGHNA; CDR2 reads YSLEER. The CDR3 covers 14 residues. Deletions cut 4 bases from V and 10 bases from J, with 19 bases between. Sequencing used PBMCs or a T cell subset sorted from them (not recorded which). This receptor was identified in a man in his late teens or twenties who had mild COVID-19 (a few samples of this study predate the infection). Cell type and time point are not known. The rearrangement links TRBV4-3 to TRBJ1-2; D unclear. The CDR3 DNA follows: TGCGCCAGCAGCCTCGCGGGAGGCCGCGGGGACTACACCTTC. Translated, it gives CASSLAGGRGDYTF.